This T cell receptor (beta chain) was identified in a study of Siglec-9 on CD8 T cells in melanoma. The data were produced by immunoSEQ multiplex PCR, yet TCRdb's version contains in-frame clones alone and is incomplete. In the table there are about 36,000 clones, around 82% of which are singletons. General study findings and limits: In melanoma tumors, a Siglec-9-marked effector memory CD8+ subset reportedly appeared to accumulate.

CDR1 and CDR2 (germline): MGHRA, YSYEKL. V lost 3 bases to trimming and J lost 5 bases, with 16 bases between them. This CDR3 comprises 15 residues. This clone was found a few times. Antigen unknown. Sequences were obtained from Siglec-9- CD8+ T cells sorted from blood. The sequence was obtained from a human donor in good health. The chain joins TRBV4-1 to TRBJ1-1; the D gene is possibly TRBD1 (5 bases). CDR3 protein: CASSHSRDLGTEAFF. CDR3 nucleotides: TGCGCCAGCAGCCACAGCCGGGACCTGGGGACTGAAGCTTTCTTT.